Listed below are T cell receptor beta chains from one sample, sequenced in a study of regulatory T cells in long-lasting Graves disease. From the multiplex PCR reads, TCRdb called clonotypes with MiXCR, one entry per CDR3 protein. The repertoire holds about 470,000 distinct CDR3 sequences, with about 22% as singletons. The source material was peripheral blood mononuclear cells (PBMCs), sampled when the disease was refractory, from a patient treated with antithyroid drugs. Source of these receptors: a female donor with Graves disease. Both conserved end residues are part of each CDR3. D genes are given only for firm matches. Not all rows give a size; the values are once, few, many and, for expanded clones, a class.

DNA: TGTGCCAGCAGCGTAGGGACAGGGGTCTTCGAAAAACTGTTTTTT; CDR3: CASSVGTGVFEKLFF; D: TRBD1; V: TRBV14; size: .; J: TRBJ1-4
DNA: TGTGCCAGCGGAGCCGTCGGGTTCCAGAATGAAAAACTGTTTTTT; CDR3: CASGAVGFQNEKLFF; D: .; V: TRBV27; size: many; J: TRBJ1-4
DNA: TGTGCCAGCAGTCAAGGGACAGGGAGGGCCTACGAGCAGTACTTC; CDR3: CASSQGTGRAYEQYF; D: TRBD1; V: TRBV6-1; size: many; J: TRBJ2-7
DNA: TGTGCCAGCAGCTTCACAGGGAAGTACTACGAGCAGTACTTC; CDR3: CASSFTGKYYEQYF; D: .; V: TRBV28; size: many; J: TRBJ2-7
DNA: TGCGCCAGCTCTGTAGGGTCTGGACCGATGGACGATAGCAATCAGCCCCAGCATTTT; CDR3: CASSVGSGPMDDSNQPQHF; D: .; V: TRBV4-1; size: .; J: TRBJ1-5
DNA: TGCAGTGCTAGAGATATTAGCGGGAGACTCTACGAGCAGTACTTC; CDR3: CSARDISGRLYEQYF; D: TRBD2; V: TRBV20-1; size: .; J: TRBJ2-7
DNA: TGTGCCAGCAGCTTAAAAGGACAGGAGGCTTTCTTT; CDR3: CASSLKGQEAFF; D: TRBD1; V: TRBV11-2; size: few; J: TRBJ1-1
DNA: TGTGCCAGCAGTTTATGGGGCAGCCGCGAGGAAAAACTGTTTTTT; CDR3: CASSLWGSREEKLFF; D: .; V: TRBV28; size: many; J: TRBJ1-4
DNA: TGTGCCAGTATCCACACCGGGGAGCTGTTTTTT; CDR3: CASIHTGELFF; D: .; V: TRBV11-2; size: few; J: TRBJ2-2
DNA: TGCGCCAGCAGCTTGGCCGGCAGCGCGTACTCACCCCTCCACTTT; CDR3: CASSLAGSAYSPLHF; D: .; V: TRBV5-1; size: .; J: TRBJ1-6
DNA: TGTGCCAGCACCCCGCTACAGAACAATGAGAAGTTCTTC; CDR3: CASTPLQNNEKFF; D: .; V: TRBV28; size: .; J: TRBJ2-1
DNA: TGCGCCAGCAGCAAAGAAGAGACAGGGGGTGAAAAACTGTTTTTT; CDR3: CASSKEETGGEKLFF; D: TRBD1; V: TRBV4-1; size: many; J: TRBJ1-4
DNA: TGTGCCAGCAGCGTAGAGACAGCCACAGATACGCAGTATTTT; CDR3: CASSVETATDTQYF; D: .; V: TRBV9; size: .; J: TRBJ2-3
DNA: TGCAGTGCTAGGAGTGGCACGGCTAGCGGGCACAATGAGCAGTTCTTC; CDR3: CSARSGTASGHNEQFF; D: TRBD2; V: TRBV20-1; size: few; J: TRBJ2-1
DNA: TGTGCCAGCAGTTGGCAGGGGGATGAAAAACTGTTTTTT; CDR3: CASSWQGDEKLFF; D: TRBD1; V: TRBV12-3/TRBV12-4; size: many; J: TRBJ1-4
DNA: TGTGCCAGTAGTATTATCGGGGCTGACACTGAAGCTTTCTTT; CDR3: CASSIIGADTEAFF; D: .; V: TRBV19; size: few; J: TRBJ1-1
DNA: TGTGCCAGCAGTGGCATAGGGGGCGTCGGGAACACTGAAGCTTTCTTT; CDR3: CASSGIGGVGNTEAFF; D: TRBD1; V: TRBV2; size: many; J: TRBJ1-1
DNA: TGCGCCAGCAGCTTGGGTTTGGCCCCTTCGGATACGCAGTATTTT; CDR3: CASSLGLAPSDTQYF; D: .; V: TRBV5-1; size: once; J: TRBJ2-3
DNA: TGTGCCAGCAGTGACTTGGAGACAGGGTGGTCAGAGACCCAGTACTTC; CDR3: CASSDLETGWSETQYF; D: TRBD1; V: TRBV2; size: many; J: TRBJ2-5
DNA: TGCAGTGCCCCACCAACAGGGTTAGATGAAAAACTGTTTTTT; CDR3: CSAPPTGLDEKLFF; D: .; V: TRBV20-1; size: few; J: TRBJ1-4
DNA: TGCAGCGTTGAAGATGGGAAGGTTAACTATGGCTACACCTTC; CDR3: CSVEDGKVNYGYTF; D: .; V: TRBV29-1; size: many; J: TRBJ1-2
DNA: TGTGCCAGCGGAGGGCAGGGGGCGCTTGGCTACACCTTC; CDR3: CASGGQGALGYTF; D: TRBD1; V: TRBV28; size: many; J: TRBJ1-2
DNA: TGTGCCAGCAATTCGGATAGTTCCCCCTACGAGCAGTACTTC; CDR3: CASNSDSSPYEQYF; D: .; V: TRBV28; size: many; J: TRBJ2-7
DNA: TGTGCCAGCTCATCCCAGGGGATTGGTGAAGCTTTCTTT; CDR3: CASSSQGIGEAFF; D: .; V: TRBV18; size: few; J: TRBJ1-1
DNA: TGTGCTAGCAGCCATAGAGGGGACAGAACCAAAAACATTCAGTACTTC; CDR3: CASSHRGDRTKNIQYF; D: TRBD1; V: TRBV7-7; size: .; J: TRBJ2-4
DNA: TGCAGTGCTAGCCAGGGGCCAGGCGAGCAGTACTTC; CDR3: CSASQGPGEQYF; D: .; V: TRBV20-1; size: .; J: TRBJ2-7
DNA: TGTGCCAGCATTGGGGTACAGGGGCCGCGTCAGCCCCAGCATTTT; CDR3: CASIGVQGPRQPQHF; D: TRBD1; V: TRBV6-1; size: many; J: TRBJ1-5
DNA: TGTGCCAGCAGCTATCTGGGGGTTTCCACAGATACGCAGTATTTT; CDR3: CASSYLGVSTDTQYF; D: .; V: TRBV11-2; size: .; J: TRBJ2-3